This T cell receptor (beta chain) was obtained from a study of T cells in Graves' hyperthyroidism and ophthalmopathy. Study-wide findings and caveats: Blood also carried most thyroid clonotypes expanded above 0.001.

Trimming shortened V by 3 bases and J by 0 bases, and 10 bases separated the two germline ends. Germline CDR1 is SGDLS and CDR2 is YYNGEE. This CDR3 contains 15 residues. A patient was excluded if there was uncontrolled infection, other autoimmune disease, pregnancy or lactation. For the diagnoses, clinical symptoms, serum thyroxine and TRAb, thyroid ultrasound and orbital computed tomography were used. PBMCs were sourced from less than 12 ml fresh peripheral blood. Amplified TCR beta CDR3 regions came from RNA transcripts. The HTBI set primed first-round TCR CDR3 RT-PCR. MiXCR, run by TCRdb on the multiplex PCR reads, gives a single entry per CDR3 protein. The table includes about 290,000 distinct CDR3 sequences, roughly 15% detected once. The table lists this clonotype with a few counts. What it recognizes is unknown.

The sequenced sample consisted of blood. The sequence was collected from a woman in her thirties or forties with Graves' hyperthyroidism. This rearrangement joins TRBV9 to TRBJ2-1; D perhaps matches TRBD2 (5 bases). Written as DNA, the CDR3 is TGTGCCAGCAGCGCCGGGGATAGCTCCTACAATGAGCAGTTCTTC. Its translation: CASSAGDSSYNEQFF.